This TCR beta chain was sequenced for a study of blood T cell repertoires in COVID-19. Repertoires were generated with immunoSEQ multiplex PCR, while TCRdb's copy carries only in-frame clones and drops some. The sample carries roughly 63,000 clones, roughly 85% recorded once. From germline, CDR1 is LGHNA and CDR2 YNFKEQ. After removal of 7 bases from V and 5 bases from J, the junction contained 8 bases not matched to a gene. The CDR3 loop spans 14 amino acids. The sequence was collected from a human donor in a cohort sampled during active COVID-19. The sequenced sample consisted of peripheral blood. The V call is TRBV4-2, the J call TRBJ2-7; 10 nucleotides line up with TRBD1. The CDR3 sequence: CASKSGTGADEQYF. For the CDR3, the DNA is TGTGCCAGCAAATCTGGGACAGGGGCCGACGAGCAGTACTTC.